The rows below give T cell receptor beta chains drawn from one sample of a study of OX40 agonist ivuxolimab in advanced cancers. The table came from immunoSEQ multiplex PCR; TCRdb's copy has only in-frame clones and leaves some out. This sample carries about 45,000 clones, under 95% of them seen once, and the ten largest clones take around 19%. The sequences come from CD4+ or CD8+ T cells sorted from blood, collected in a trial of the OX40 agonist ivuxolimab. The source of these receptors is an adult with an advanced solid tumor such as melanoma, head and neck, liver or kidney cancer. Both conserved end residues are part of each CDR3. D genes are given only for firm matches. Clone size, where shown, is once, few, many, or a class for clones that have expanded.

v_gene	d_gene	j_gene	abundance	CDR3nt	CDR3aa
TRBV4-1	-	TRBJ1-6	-	TGCGCCAGCAGCCAAGGTCCCGGGACCCATTCACCCCTCCACTTT	CASSQGPGTHSPLHF
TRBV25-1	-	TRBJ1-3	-	TGTGCCAGCAGTGAAAGGTCCCACTCTGGAAACACCATATATTTT	CASSERSHSGNTIYF
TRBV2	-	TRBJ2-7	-	TGTGCCATCGCAGGAGGTAACAGCGAGCGCACCTACGAGCAGTACTTC	CAIAGGNSERTYEQYF
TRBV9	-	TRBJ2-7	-	TGTGCCAGCAGCGTAGCATTGGGGGACGGCTACGAGCAGTACTTC	CASSVALGDGYEQYF
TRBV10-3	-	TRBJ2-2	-	TGTGCCATCAGTGAGTCAGCAGGGATGAATCCGGCCGGGGAGCTGTTTTTT	CAISESAGMNPAGELFF
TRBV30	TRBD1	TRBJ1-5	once	TGTGCCTGGAGGGCAGGGGGCCCGAATCAGCCCCAGCATTTT	CAWRAGGPNQPQHF
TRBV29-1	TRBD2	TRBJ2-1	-	TGCAGCGTACTGGGACTATACAATGAGCAGTTCTTC	CSVLGLYNEQFF
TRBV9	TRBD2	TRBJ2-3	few	TGTGCCAGCAGCGCGTTACTAGCGGGGGGGACAGATACGCAGTATTTT	CASSALLAGGTDTQYF
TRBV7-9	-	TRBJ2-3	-	TGTGCCAGCAGCTCAGCCTACTCCAAGCGGGATACGCAGTATTTT	CASSSAYSKRDTQYF
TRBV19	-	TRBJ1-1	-	TGTGCCAGTAGTACGACAATCACCACTGAAGCTTTCTTT	CASSTTITTEAFF
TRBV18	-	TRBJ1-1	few	TGTGCCAGCTCAACAAGGGGAGCTTTCTTT	CASSTRGAFF
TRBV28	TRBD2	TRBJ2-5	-	TGTGCCAGCGGGGGGGGAGGAGAGACCCAGTACTTC	CASGGGGETQYF
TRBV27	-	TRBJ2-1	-	TGTGCCAGCTCTCCGCGGATCTACAATGAGCAGTTCTTC	CASSPRIYNEQFF
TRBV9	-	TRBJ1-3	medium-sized	TGTGCCAGCAGCGTAGATTTGTGGTCTGGAAACACCATATATTTT	CASSVDLWSGNTIYF
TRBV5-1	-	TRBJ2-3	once	TGCGCCAGCCGAGAACCGGGACTGACAGATACGCAGTATTTT	CASREPGLTDTQYF
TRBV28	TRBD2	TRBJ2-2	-	TGTGCCAGCAGTTGGGGGGGCACCGGGGAGCTGTTTTTT	CASSWGGTGELFF
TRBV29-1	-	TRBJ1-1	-	TGCAGCGTTGTTGGGAGGGAGAACACTGAAGCTTTCTTT	CSVVGRENTEAFF
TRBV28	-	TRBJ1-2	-	TGTGCCAGCAGAGACAGCAACTATGGCTACACCTTC	CASRDSNYGYTF
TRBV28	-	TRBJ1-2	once	TGTGCCAGCAGTTTTATCTGGAGGAATGGCTACACCTTC	CASSFIWRNGYTF
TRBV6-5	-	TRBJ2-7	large	TGTGCCAGCAGCTACGGGGACAAGTACGAGCAGTACTTC	CASSYGDKYEQYF
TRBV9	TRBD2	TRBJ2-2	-	TGTGCCAGCAGCGCAGATGGTCGCGGGGGCACCGGGGAGCTGTTTTTT	CASSADGRGGTGELFF
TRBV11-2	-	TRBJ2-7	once	TGTGCCAGCAGTACTGGATCCCCACCGCCAACCTACGAGCAGTACTTC	CASSTGSPPPTYEQYF
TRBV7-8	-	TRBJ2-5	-	TGTGCCAGCAGCTTAGTCATCAGGGGCGGGGAGACCCAGTACTTC	CASSLVIRGGETQYF
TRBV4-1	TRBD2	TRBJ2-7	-	TGCGCCAGCAGCCGGGTAGCGGGCTACGAGCAGTACTTC	CASSRVAGYEQYF
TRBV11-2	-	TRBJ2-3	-	TGTGCCAGCAGCTTTAGAGCGGAACCAAGCACAGATACGCAGTATTTT	CASSFRAEPSTDTQYF
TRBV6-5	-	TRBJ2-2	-	TGTGCCAGCAGTTACGGTCAGCCCGGGGAGCTGTTTTTT	CASSYGQPGELFF
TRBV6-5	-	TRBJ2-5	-	TGTGCCAGCAGTCCAAGGGGCAGACAAGAGACCCAGTACTTC	CASSPRGRQETQYF
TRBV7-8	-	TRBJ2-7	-	TGTGCCAGCAGTTACACCGGTCAGGGCAGGAACTTC	CASSYTGQGRNF
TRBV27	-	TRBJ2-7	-	TGTGCCAGCAGTTCCAACTCCTACGAGCAGTACTTC	CASSSNSYEQYF
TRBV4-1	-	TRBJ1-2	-	TGCGCCAGCAGCCAAGGGGAGTTCGCGGGAGGCTACACCTTC	CASSQGEFAGGYTF
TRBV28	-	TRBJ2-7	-	TGTGCCAGCAGCCTAGGGGACACTGACTACGAGCAGTACTTC	CASSLGDTDYEQYF
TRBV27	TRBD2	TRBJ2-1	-	TGTGCCAGCAGTGGTATACTAGCGCCTGACAATGAGCAGTTCTTC	CASSGILAPDNEQFF
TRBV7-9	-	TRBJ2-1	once	TGTGCCAGCAGCTTTAGGGACAATGAGCAGTTCTTC	CASSFRDNEQFF
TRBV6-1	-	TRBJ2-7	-	TGTGCCAGCAGTGTGTCAGGAACCTACGAGCAGTACTTC	CASSVSGTYEQYF
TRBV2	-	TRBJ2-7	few	TGTGCCAGCAGCCCCGGAAGCTCCTACGAGCAGTACTTC	CASSPGSSYEQYF
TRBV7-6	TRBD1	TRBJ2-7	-	TGTGCCAGCAGCCAGGGACAGACTCCCGGGGAGCAGTACTTC	CASSQGQTPGEQYF
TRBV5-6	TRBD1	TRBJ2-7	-	TGTGCCAGCAGCTGGGACAGTCTCACATACGAGCAGTACTTC	CASSWDSLTYEQYF
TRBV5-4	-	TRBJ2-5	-	TGTGCCAGCAGCCAGGACGGGGGAGAGACCCAGTACTTC	CASSQDGGETQYF
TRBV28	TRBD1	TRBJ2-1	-	TGTGCCAGCAGTTTTGGGGCAGGGGGTTACAATGAGCAGTTCTTC	CASSFGAGGYNEQFF
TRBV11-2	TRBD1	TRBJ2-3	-	TGTGCCAGCAGCTTAGGAGGACAGGGGGCAGATACGCAGTATTTT	CASSLGGQGADTQYF
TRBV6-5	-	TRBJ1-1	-	TGTGCCAGCAGCCCGGGGAACACTGAAGCTTTCTTT	CASSPGNTEAFF